Presented here are 29 T cell receptor beta chains from one specimen sequenced in a study of cytomegalovirus exposure and HLA in healthy donors. TCRdb keeps only in-frame clones here, not all; method: immunoSEQ multiplex PCR. The sample yields some 65,000 clones, roughly 94% seen once. Specimen: PBMCs. The receptors derive from a man between 18 and 29 years old in good health and CMV-seropositive.

The chain combines TRBV28 with TRBJ2-2; weak D call: TRBD1 (5 bases). This CDR3 is 13 amino acids long. Trimming took off 3 bases at V and 8 bases at J, with 10 bases between the two ends. From germline, CDR1 is MDHEN and CDR2 SYDVKM. CDR3 DNA: TGTGCCAGCAGTTTGTGGGGCCCGGGGGAGCTGTTTTTT. Translated, it gives CASSLWGPGELFF.

The V gene is TRBV7-6, the J gene TRBJ2-7, with D perhaps matching TRBD1 (6 bases). This CDR3 contains 17 residues. Trimming stripped 1 base from V and 3 bases from J, with 19 bases between. Per the germline V gene, CDR1 is SGHVS and CDR2 is FNYEAQ. The chain's CDR3 is CASSLGAGDTSYYEQYF. The CDR3 DNA follows: TGTGCCAGCAGCTTAGGGGCAGGGGACACTAGTTACTACGAGCAGTACTTC.

The chain has TRBV19 and TRBJ1-1; 8 nucleotides match TRBD1. The CDR3 extends over 15 amino acids. Trimming took 3 bases from V and 1 from J; bases not matched to a gene: 4. Germline V gives CDR1 LNHDA, CDR2 SQIVND (reference sequence). CDR3 DNA: TGTGCCAGTAGTATTCTCGGACAGGGGAACACTGAAGCTTTCTTT. Translation gives CASSILGQGNTEAFF. The whole variable domain, filled in from reference TRBV19 and TRBJ1-1, reads DGGITQSPKYLFRKEGQNVTLSCEQNLNHDAMYWYRQDPGQGLRLIYYSQIVNDFQKGDIAEGYSVSREKKESFPLTVTSAQKNPTAFYLCASSILGQGNTEAFFGQGTRLTVV.

This clone was counted once. The chain employs TRBV28 and TRBJ1-2, with 9 nucleotides matching TRBD1. From germline, CDR1 is MDHEN and CDR2 SYDVKM. This CDR3 has 15 amino acids. Losses at the gene ends were 2 bases for V and 8 bases for J; bases not matched to a gene: 9. The CDR3, as DNA: TGTGCCAGCAGTTTAAGGGGACAGGGTGGTCAGGGCTACACCTTC. It codes for CASSLRGQGGQGYTF.

The chain links TRBV7-2 to TRBJ1-1; a weak D match, TRBD1 (6 bases). Deletions cut 5 bases from V and 6 bases from J, with 19 bases between. CDR1 SGHTA and CDR2 FQGNSA come from the germline V gene. This CDR3 is built from 15 residues. Written as DNA, the CDR3 is TGTGCCAGCAGCACGCGCGTGGGGACAAGTCCTGAAGCTTTCTTT. It yields the protein CASSTRVGTSPEAFF. The full variable domain, in which reference TRBV7-2 and TRBJ1-1 provide the parts outside the CDR3, is GAGVSQSPSNKVTEKGKDVELRCDPISGHTALYWYRQSLGQGLEFLIYFQGNSAPDKSGLPSDRFSAERTGGSVSTLTIQRTQQEDSAVYLCASSTRVGTSPEAFFGQGTRLTVV.

V gene TRBV2 combines with J gene TRBJ1-1, with D hard to call. V was pared by 7 bases and J by 3 bases, with 15 bases between. CDR3 length: 14 residues. CDR1 is SNHLY and CDR2 is FYNNEI in the germline V gene. This chain's CDR3 is CASKAGFVYTEAFF. In DNA, the CDR3 is TGTGCCAGCAAGGCGGGGTTCGTGTACACTGAAGCTTTCTTT.

The chain is built from TRBV27 and TRBJ1-1, with TRBD1 matching over 7 bases. Germline lookup yields CDR1 MNHEY and CDR2 SMNVEV (reference sequence). V lost 4 bases to trimming and J lost 1 base; unmatched junction nucleotides: 6. The CDR3 loop spans 15 amino acids. DNA for the CDR3: TGTGCCAGCAGTTCGGGGGGGACAGCGAACACTGAAGCTTTCTTT. This codes for CASSSGGTANTEAFF.

This chain joins TRBV11-3 and TRBJ2-1, with a weak D call TRBD1 (6 bases). Looked up from germline, CDR1 is SGHNT and CDR2 is YENEEA. This CDR3 has 12 residues. Trimming pared 5 bases from V and 9 bases from J, leaving 11 bases between. The chain's CDR3 is CASSEQGGEQFF. The DNA for the CDR3 is TGTGCCAGCAGCGAACAGGGTGGTGAGCAGTTCTTC.

The V and J genes are TRBV30 and TRBJ2-3; tentatively, D is TRBD2 (6 bases). The V end was cut by 5 bases, the J end by 1 base, with 10 bases between. The CDR3 contains 13 residues. Germline V gives CDR1 GTSNPN, CDR2 SVGIG (reference sequence). The CDR3 reads CAWRRDRTDTQYF. DNA for the CDR3: TGTGCCTGGCGGCGGGACCGCACAGATACGCAGTATTTT.

The rearrangement links TRBV6-5 to TRBJ2-2; maybe TRBD2 (6 bases). CDR1 is MNHEY and CDR2 is SVGAGI in the germline V gene. The length of the CDR3 is 14 residues. Trimming shortened V by 6 bases and J by 5 bases, and 13 bases separated the two germline ends. CDR3: CASRRDSRTGELFF. The CDR3 region has the DNA TGTGCCAGCAGACGGGACTCCAGGACCGGGGAGCTGTTTTTT.

The gene calls are TRBV11-3 and TRBJ1-1, with 9 bases lining up with TRBD1. The CDR3 runs to 20 residues. J was trimmed by 0 bases and V by 11 bases; bases with no gene match: 25. The germline V gene encodes CDR1 SGHNT and CDR2 YENEEA. In DNA form, the CDR3 reads TGTGCCTCCCAACCTGGGTTCTTATGGAGGACAGGGGCCGTGAACACTGAAGCTTTCTTT. Translated, it gives CASQPGFLWRTGAVNTEAFF.

The J gene is TRBJ2-1, the V gene TRBV6-1; a possible D gene is TRBD1 (6 bases). Trimming stripped 2 bases from V and 3 bases from J, with 8 bases between. CDR1 is MNHNS and CDR2 is SASEGT in the germline V gene. The CDR3 is made up of 14 amino acids. CDR3 region: CASSELGGYNEQFF. CDR3 bases: TGTGCCAGCAGTGAACTAGGGGGCTACAATGAGCAGTTCTTC.

The gene calls are TRBV7-2 and TRBJ1-1, with D possibly matching TRBD1 (5 bases). Trimming took 3 bases from V and 10 from J, leaving 15 bases between them. The CDR3 has 13 amino acids. Germline V lookup: CDR1 SGHTA, CDR2 FQGNSA. The CDR3 nucleotides read TGTGCCAGCAGCTTGCAGGGTCTAGTCGGAGCTTTCTTT. Protein: CASSLQGLVGAFF.

The chain uses TRBV11-2 and TRBJ2-5; 9 positions agree with TRBD1. The germline gives CDR1 SGHAT, CDR2 FQNNGV. Trimming at V came to 5 bases and at J to 5 bases, leaving 3 bases not matched to a gene. The CDR3 is 13 residues long. The CDR3 is CASSLQGAETQYF. The CDR3 region has the DNA TGTGCCAGCAGCCTACAGGGGGCCGAGACCCAGTACTTC.

This clone was picked up one time. This chain connects TRBV11-3 to TRBJ1-2; 7 nucleotides line up with TRBD1. Germline V CDR1 and CDR2: SGHNT, YENEEA. The V segment lost 6 bases and the J segment 5 bases; nucleotides outside the gene matches: 9. The CDR3 spans 14 residues. The DNA of the CDR3 is TGTGCCAGCAGGCACCCCGGGACAGCTTATGGCTACACCTTC. It yields the protein CASRHPGTAYGYTF.

V and J are TRBV27 and TRBJ1-4, with D hard to call. Germline V gene data show CDR1 as MNHEY and CDR2 as SMNVEV (reference sequence). V dropped 5 bases and J dropped 8 bases, with 21 bases sitting between them. The CDR3 is 16 amino acids. CDR3 loop: CASSLLPKGPGEKLFF. The CDR3 DNA is TGTGCCAGCAGTCTACTTCCGAAGGGTCCGGGGGAAAAACTGTTTTTT.

The V gene is TRBV4-1, the J gene TRBJ2-7, with 9 bases fitting TRBD1. CDR1 is MGHRA, CDR2 YSYEKL, per germline. V lost 2 bases to trimming and J lost 0 bases; unmatched junction nucleotides: 2. The CDR3 is 15 amino acids. The CDR3 DNA sequence: TGCGCCAGCAGCCAATTGGACAGGGGCTCCTACGAGCAGTACTTC. Its translation: CASSQLDRGSYEQYF.

V gene TRBV6-6 combines with J gene TRBJ2-2, with D tentatively TRBD1 (6 bases). V lost 6 bases and J 0 bases, leaving 14 bases between the germline ends. The CDR3 runs 16 residues. Germline V gene lookup returns CDR1 MNHNY and CDR2 SVGAGI (reference sequence). As DNA, the CDR3 is TGTGCCAGCAGCGCCCAGGGGCCCCCGAACACCGGGGAGCTGTTTTTT. This codes for CASSAQGPPNTGELFF.

This rearrangement joins TRBV27 to TRBJ2-1; TRBD2 is a possible D gene (6 bases). The CDR3 runs 17 residues. V dropped 3 bases and J dropped 0 bases, with 15 bases sitting between them. Germline CDR1 and CDR2: MNHEY and SMNVEV (reference sequence). Here the CDR3 reads CASSLWPLASSYNEQFF. In DNA form, the CDR3 reads TGTGCCAGCAGTTTGTGGCCTCTAGCGAGCTCCTACAATGAGCAGTTCTTC.

In DNA, the CDR3 is TGTGCCAGCGAGATATCAGGGGACAGCTACGAGCAGTACTTC. Protein: CASEISGDSYEQYF. The chain couples TRBV28 to TRBJ2-7; 7 bases match TRBD1. Germline CDR1 MDHEN, CDR2 SYDVKM. The CDR3 extends over 14 amino acids. V dropped 8 bases and J dropped 3; count of bases not matched to a gene: 10. Combining the CDR3 with reference TRBV28 and TRBJ2-7 gives the whole variable domain DVKVTQSSRYLVKRTGEKVFLECVQDMDHENMFWYRQDPGLGLRLIYFSYDVKMKEKGDIPEGYSVSREKKERFSLILESASTNQTSMYLCASEISGDSYEQYFGPGTRLTVT.

The genes are TRBV2 and TRBJ2-7; 7 bases align to TRBD2. Per germline, CDR1 SNHLY and CDR2 FYNNEI. Losses at the gene ends were 6 bases for V and 6 bases for J; bases not matched to a gene: 8. CDR3 size: 13 residues. The CDR3 sequence: CASRYRDYGEQYF. The DNA of the CDR3 is TGTGCCAGCAGATATAGGGACTACGGCGAGCAGTACTTC.

This clone was counted once. V usage is TRBV27 and J usage is TRBJ2-2, with a possible D match to TRBD1 (5 bases). V was trimmed by 3 bases and J by 1 base, leaving 15 bases between them. The CDR3 contains 17 residues. In germline, CDR1 is MNHEY, CDR2 SMNVEV (reference sequence). This CDR3 reads CASSFTGARLNTGELFF. The CDR3 nucleotides read TGTGCCAGCAGTTTTACAGGAGCGCGTTTGAACACCGGGGAGCTGTTTTTT.

The rearrangement joins TRBV29-1 to TRBJ1-5, with TRBD1 as a possible D gene (6 bases). Per germline, CDR1 SQVTM and CDR2 ANQGSEA. The CDR3 is 13 residues long. Trimming took off 0 bases at V and 10 bases at J, with 13 bases between the two ends. The DNA for the CDR3 is TGCAGCGTTGAAGAGGGCGGGGGCCGACCCCAGCATTTT. Amino acids: CSVEEGGGRPQHF.

V usage is TRBV4-3 and J usage is TRBJ2-7; 9 nucleotides agree with TRBD2. V was pared by 3 bases and J by 5 bases, with 2 bases of the junction left unmatched. Germline CDR1 reads LGHNA; CDR2 reads YSLEER. The CDR3 runs to 13 residues. The CDR3 coding sequence is TGCGCCAGCAGCCAGCAGCGGGAGGACGAGCAGTACTTC. Protein: CASSQQREDEQYF.

This chain links TRBV28 with TRBJ1-2; D unresolved. The germline V gene encodes CDR1 MDHEN and CDR2 SYDVKM. V was clipped by 3 bases and J by 0 bases, with 11 bases between them. The CDR3 covers 15 residues. The CDR3 sequence: CASSFARNSNYGYTF. The CDR3 DNA follows: TGTGCCAGCAGTTTTGCCCGCAACTCTAACTATGGCTACACCTTC.

The V gene is TRBV6-6, the J gene TRBJ1-6, with D perhaps TRBD1 (5 bases). V shed 1 base and J shed 7 bases, with 11 bases lying between them. In germline, CDR1 is MNHNY, CDR2 SVGAGI (reference sequence). The length of the CDR3 is 15 residues. The CDR3 bases are TGTGCCAGCAGTTACTTCCAGGGAGGCAATTCACCCCTCCACTTT. Protein product: CASSYFQGGNSPLHF.

V and J are TRBV6-1 and TRBJ1-5; D may be TRBD1 (6 bases). This CDR3 contains 13 residues. Germline CDR1 is MNHNS and CDR2 is SASEGT. Trimming took off 4 bases at V and 10 bases at J, with 14 bases between the two ends. For the CDR3, the DNA is TGTGCCAGCAGTGGGATCAACAGGGACCCCCAGCATTTT. It yields the protein CASSGINRDPQHF.

The chain couples TRBV4-3 to TRBJ1-4, with D perhaps TRBD1 (5 bases). The CDR3 is 18 residues long. Trimming shortened V by 3 bases and J by 7 bases, and 24 bases separated the two germline ends. Per the germline V gene, CDR1 is LGHNA and CDR2 is YSLEER. CDR3 sequence reads: CASSQGLLAGTKIEKLFF. The CDR3 nucleotides read TGCGCCAGCAGCCAGGGACTACTCGCCGGGACGAAGATTGAAAAACTGTTTTTT.

The chain combines TRBV7-9 with TRBJ2-7, with D maybe TRBD2 (7 bases). This CDR3 has 15 amino acids. V lost 7 bases to trimming and J lost 6 bases, with 22 bases between them. Germline V gives CDR1 SEHNR, CDR2 FQNEAQ (reference sequence). CDR3 nucleotides: TGTGCCAGCACCCCATGGGGGGGCTCTAGGGGCGAGCAGTACTTC. Translated, it gives CASTPWGGSRGEQYF. The full variable domain, with the rest looked up from reference TRBV7-9 and TRBJ2-7, is DTGVSQNPRHKITKRGQNVTFRCDPISEHNRLYWYRQTLGQGPEFLTYFQNEAQLEKSRLLSDRFSAERPKGSFSTLEIQRTEQGDSAMYLCASTPWGGSRGEQYFGPGTRLTVT.